Listed below are T cell receptor beta chains from one sample, sequenced in a study of CD4+ T cells in melanoma. Generated by immunoSEQ multiplex PCR, the TCRdb table keeps only in-frame clones and is missing some. This sample yields 13,000 to 15,000 clones, of which 75% to 90% are seen a single time; approximately 6% belongs to the top ten. Sequenced: cells from a culture (not recorded whether cultured in vitro). These receptor sequences come from a human donor with melanoma. Both conserved end residues are part of each CDR3. The D gene is left open where the match is weak. Clone size is not always given. Where it is, it says once, few, many or a class for expanded clones.

-	TRBV9	TRBJ2-5	-	CASSVGGAEETQYF	TGTGCCAGCAGCGTAGGGGGGGCCGAGGAGACCCAGTACTTC
TRBD2	TRBV4-1	TRBJ2-7	-	CASSQVAGGLVREQYF	TGCGCCAGCAGCCAAGTCGCGGGGGGTCTGGTCAGGGAGCAGTACTTC
-	TRBV7-9	TRBJ2-7	-	CASSLSRAEQYF	TGTGCCAGCAGCTTAAGTAGGGCCGAGCAGTACTTC
TRBD2	TRBV18	TRBJ2-7	-	CASSPPTVYSGTYEQYF	TGTGCCAGCTCACCACCGACAGTTTATAGCGGGACCTACGAGCAGTACTTC
-	TRBV29-1	TRBJ2-1	-	CSATGTPSNEQFF	TGCAGCGCGACAGGGACTCCCTCCAATGAGCAGTTCTTC
-	TRBV12-5	TRBJ1-3	-	CASGSSGGGGGNTIYF	TGTGCTAGTGGTTCCTCCGGGGGGGGCGGCGGGAACACCATATATTTT
-	TRBV30	TRBJ2-2	few	CAWSSKDLGVRNTGELFF	TGTGCCTGGAGTTCTAAGGACCTAGGGGTTCGGAACACCGGGGAGCTGTTTTTT
-	TRBV7-8	TRBJ1-5	-	CASSLVEDQPQHF	TGTGCCAGCAGCTTGGTCGAAGATCAGCCCCAGCATTTT
TRBD1	TRBV6-1	TRBJ1-2	-	CASTWDRAQGYTF	TGTGCCAGCACGTGGGACAGGGCTCAAGGCTACACCTTC
TRBD2	TRBV7-9	TRBJ2-1	-	CASSLERGGRWNEQFF	TGTGCCAGCAGCTTAGAGCGGGGGGGGAGGTGGAATGAGCAGTTCTTC